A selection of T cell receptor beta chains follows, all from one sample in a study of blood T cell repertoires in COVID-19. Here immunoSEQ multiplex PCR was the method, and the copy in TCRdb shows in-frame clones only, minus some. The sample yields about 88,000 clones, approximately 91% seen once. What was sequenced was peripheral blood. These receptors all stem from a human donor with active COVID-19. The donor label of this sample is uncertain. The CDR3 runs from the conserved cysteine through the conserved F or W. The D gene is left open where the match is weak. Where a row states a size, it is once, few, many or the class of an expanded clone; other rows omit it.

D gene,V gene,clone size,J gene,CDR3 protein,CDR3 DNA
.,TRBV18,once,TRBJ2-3,CASSVSDTQYF,TGTGCCAGCTCCGTCTCAGATACGCAGTATTTT
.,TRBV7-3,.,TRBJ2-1,CASSLEAGGGPPYNEQFF,TGTGCCAGCAGCTTAGAGGCTGGCGGGGGCCCCCCCTACAATGAGCAGTTCTTC
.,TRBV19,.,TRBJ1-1,CASLPGLLNLRGTEAFF,TGTGCCAGTCTTCCGGGACTCCTAAATCTACGGGGAACTGAAGCTTTCTTT
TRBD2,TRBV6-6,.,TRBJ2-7,CASSWGGGYEQYF,TGTGCCAGCAGTTGGGGGGGAGGGTACGAGCAGTACTTC
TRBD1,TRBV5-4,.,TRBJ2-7,CASSWGTGWEQYF,TGTGCCAGCAGCTGGGGGACAGGGTGGGAGCAGTACTTC
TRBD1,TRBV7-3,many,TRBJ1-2,CASSLGQGLGYTF,TGTGCCAGCAGCCTTGGACAGGGGCTCGGCTACACCTTC
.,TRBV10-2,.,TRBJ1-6,CASSESGGSYNSPLHF,TGCGCCAGCAGTGAGTCGGGGGGCTCCTATAATTCACCCCTCCACTTT
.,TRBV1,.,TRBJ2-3,CTSRLMGGGTDTQYF,TGCACCAGCCGCCTAATGGGGGGTGGCACAGATACGCAGTATTTT
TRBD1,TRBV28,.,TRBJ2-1,CASSSSGTGGSFEQFF,TGTGCCAGCAGTTCATCCGGGACAGGGGGCTCCTTTGAGCAGTTCTTC
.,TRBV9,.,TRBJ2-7,CASSVAQDGEQYF,TGTGCCAGCAGCGTAGCTCAGGATGGCGAGCAGTACTTC
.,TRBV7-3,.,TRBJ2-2,CASSLRHGELFF,TGTGCCAGCAGCTTAAGGCACGGGGAGCTGTTTTTT
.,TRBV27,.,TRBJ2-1,CASRDTYSPYNEQFF,TGTGCCAGCAGGGACACTTACTCCCCCTACAATGAGCAGTTCTTC
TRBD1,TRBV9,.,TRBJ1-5,CASSGTGDNQPQHF,TGTGCCAGCAGCGGTACAGGGGACAATCAGCCCCAGCATTTT
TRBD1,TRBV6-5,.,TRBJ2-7,CASRSGTGGGSEQYF,TGTGCCAGCAGATCAGGGACAGGTGGGGGCAGCGAGCAGTACTTC
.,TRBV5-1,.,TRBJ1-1,CASSLAQLNTEAFF,TGCGCCAGCAGCTTGGCACAGCTGAACACTGAAGCTTTCTTT
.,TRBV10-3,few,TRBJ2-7,CAISEAQGHEQYF,TGTGCCATCAGTGAAGCGCAGGGCCACGAGCAGTACTTC
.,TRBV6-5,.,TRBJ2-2,CASTQGNTGELFF,TGTGCCAGCACTCAGGGGAACACCGGGGAGCTGTTTTTT
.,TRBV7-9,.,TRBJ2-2,CASSLHQIGELFF,TGTGCCAGCAGCTTACATCAGATCGGGGAGCTGTTTTTT
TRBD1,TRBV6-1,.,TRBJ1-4,CASSEKSGRGVFF,TGTGCCAGCAGTGAAAAATCTGGCAGGGGGGTGTTTTTT
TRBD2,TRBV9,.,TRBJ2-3,CASSANPLAGASRDTQYF,TGTGCCAGCAGCGCAAACCCTCTAGCGGGCGCCTCAAGAGATACGCAGTATTTT
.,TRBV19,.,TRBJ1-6,CASTHRTENNSPLHF,TGTGCCAGTACACATCGGACAGAAAATAATTCACCCCTCCACTTT
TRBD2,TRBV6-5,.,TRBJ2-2,CASCPGGGGAGELFF,TGTGCCTCATGCCCTGGGGGGGGAGGCGCCGGGGAGCTGTTTTTT
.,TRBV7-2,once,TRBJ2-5,CASRLGGSSTETQYF,TGTGCCAGCAGGTTGGGGGGTAGCTCGACAGAGACCCAGTACTTC
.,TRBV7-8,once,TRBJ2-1,CASSLRLGAVNEQFF,TGTGCCAGCAGCTTACGGTTAGGGGCCGTAAATGAGCAGTTCTTC
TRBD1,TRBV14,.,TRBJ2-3,CASSLSDRGRNTQYF,TGTGCCAGCAGCCTTTCGGACAGGGGCCGAAATACGCAGTATTTT
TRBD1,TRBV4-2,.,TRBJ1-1,CASSQETGATEAFF,TGTGCCAGCAGCCAAGAGACAGGGGCGACTGAAGCTTTCTTT
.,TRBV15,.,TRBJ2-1,CATSPLGGRYNEQFF,TGTGCCACCAGCCCCCTCGGGGGGCGCTACAATGAGCAGTTCTTC
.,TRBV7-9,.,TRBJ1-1,CASSLTGTEAFF,TGTGCCAGCAGCTTAACGGGCACTGAAGCTTTCTTT
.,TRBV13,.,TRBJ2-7,CASSSGTPSYEQYF,TGTGCCAGCAGTTCCGGGACTCCCTCCTACGAGCAGTACTTC
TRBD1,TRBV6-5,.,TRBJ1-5,CASSYGGQDQPQHF,TGTGCCAGCAGTTACGGTGGACAGGATCAGCCCCAGCATTTT
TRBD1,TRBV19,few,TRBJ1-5,CASSRFGTEEYQPQHF,TGTGCCAGTAGTAGGTTCGGGACAGAAGAATATCAGCCCCAGCATTTT
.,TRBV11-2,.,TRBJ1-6,CASSSYGSYNSPLHF,TGTGCCAGCAGCTCCTATGGCTCCTATAATTCACCCCTCCACTTT
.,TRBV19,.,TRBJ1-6,CASSPQADWGSPLHF,TGTGCCAGCAGTCCACAGGCCGATTGGGGTTCACCCCTCCACTTT
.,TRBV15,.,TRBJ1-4,CATSLDGGKLFF,TGTGCCACCAGCCTAGATGGAGGGAAACTGTTTTTT
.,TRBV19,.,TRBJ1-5,CASSVGGDGQPQHF,TGTGCCAGTAGTGTCGGCGGGGACGGTCAGCCCCAGCATTTT
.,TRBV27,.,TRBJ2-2,CASVRNTGELFF,TGTGCCAGTGTGCGAAACACCGGGGAGCTGTTTTTT
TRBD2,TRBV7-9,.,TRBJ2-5,CASIPLAGYQETQYF,TGTGCCAGCATCCCCCTAGCGGGGTACCAAGAGACCCAGTACTTC
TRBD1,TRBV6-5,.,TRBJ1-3,CASSPGTGSGNTIYF,TGTGCCAGCAGTCCCGGGACAGGGTCAGGAAACACCATATATTTT
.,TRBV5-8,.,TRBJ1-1,CASSLNKNTEAFF,TGTGCCAGCAGCTTGAACAAGAACACTGAAGCTTTCTTT
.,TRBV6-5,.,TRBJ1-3,CASIGRGLNTIYF,TGTGCCAGCATAGGAAGGGGCTTAAACACCATATATTTT
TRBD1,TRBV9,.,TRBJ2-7,CASSALQGNEQYF,TGTGCCAGCAGCGCGCTACAGGGGAACGAGCAGTACTTC
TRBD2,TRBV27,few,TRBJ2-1,CASSPTGGSLLLNEQFF,TGTGCCAGCAGTCCAACCGGGGGGTCCCTTCTCCTCAATGAGCAGTTCTTC
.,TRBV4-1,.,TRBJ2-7,CASSQVQGLISSYEQYF,TGCGCCAGCAGCCAAGTGCAGGGGCTAATCAGCTCCTACGAGCAGTACTTC
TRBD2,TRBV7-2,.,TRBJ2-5,CASSLGTSGGPYQETQYF,TGTGCCAGCAGCTTAGGGACTAGCGGGGGACCGTACCAAGAGACCCAGTACTTC
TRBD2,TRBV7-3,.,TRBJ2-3,CASTSTSGGATDTQYF,TGTGCCAGCACCAGTACTAGCGGGGGGGCCACAGATACGCAGTATTTT
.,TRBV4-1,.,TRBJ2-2,CASSHLEDIVSGGELFF,TGCGCCAGCAGCCACCTCGAGGACATTGTTTCAGGCGGGGAGCTGTTTTTT
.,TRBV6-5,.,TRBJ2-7,CASRPPVGRVEEQYF,TGTGCCAGCAGACCCCCAGTCGGCAGGGTCGAGGAGCAGTACTTC
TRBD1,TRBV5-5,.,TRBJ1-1,CASSFTQGARGTEAFF,TGTGCCAGCAGCTTTACACAGGGGGCTCGGGGGACTGAAGCTTTCTTT
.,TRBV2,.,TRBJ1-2,CASTEGPNYGYTF,TGTGCCAGCACGGAGGGCCCGAACTATGGCTACACCTTC
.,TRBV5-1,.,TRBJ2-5,CASSPQGGHGETQYF,TGCGCCAGCAGCCCCCAGGGGGGTCACGGGGAGACCCAGTACTTC